This T cell receptor beta chain stems from a study of blood T cell repertoires in COVID-19. Looking at the study overall: The cDNA or gDNA used as material had been derived from T cells, B-cell-depleted T cells, or PBMCs.

Study processing details: Estimation of nucleated cell counts was performed using reference gene primer amplification. Libraries were prepared by immunoSEQ multiplex PCR; TCRdb keeps only in-frame clonotypes and omits some of them. Clone size and V and J calls were adopted from that table, with D and trimming inferred from the DNA. Here the sample spans 80,000 to 90,000 clones, 87% being singletons. Trimming cost V 0 bases and J 3 bases; bases outside gene matches: 2. In germline, CDR1 is SGHRS, CDR2 YFSETQ. The CDR3 length is 14 residues. This clone was recorded only once. This rearrangement joins TRBV5-1 to TRBJ1-1, with 7 bases aligning to TRBD1. This receptor was identified in a man in his 60s with acute or convalescent COVID-19. Sequencing was carried out using peripheral blood. The CDR3 DNA reads TGCGCCAGCAGCTTGGTGGGACAGTACACTGAAGCTTTCTTT. Translating it yields CASSLVGQYTEAFF.